Shown below are 32 T cell receptor beta chains from a single sample sequenced in a study of PD-1 blockade in classical Hodgkin lymphoma. Measured with immunoSEQ multiplex PCR; TCRdb has only the in-frame clones, and not every one. The sample yields some 14,000 clones, around 90% seen once. Time point defined: cycle 4 day 1 (C4D1), after 5 to 7 weeks of nivolumab. Each patient experienced a relapse that followed autologous stem cell transplantation, and brentuximab vedotin exposure varied. Thawed PBMCs underwent magnetic negative selection to obtain purified CD8+ T cells. The sequences come from CD8+ T cells from blood, collected before the fourth cycle of nivolumab. These receptors were collected from a human donor with classical Hodgkin lymphoma.

V and J are TRBV27 and TRBJ2-3; tentative D call: TRBD2 (5 bases). Trimming left V 5 bases short and J 0 bases short, with 12 bases between. This CDR3 region has 15 residues. CDR1 is MNHEY, CDR2 SMNVEV, per germline (reference sequence). This CDR3 reads CASSPERTSTDTQYF. CDR3 coding DNA: TGTGCCAGCAGTCCGGAGCGGACTAGCACAGATACGCAGTATTTT.

The gene calls are TRBV18 and TRBJ2-2; D ambiguous. CDR3 length: 14 amino acids. V shed 3 bases and J shed 0 bases, with 5 bases lying between them. Germline assignment: CDR1 KGHSH and CDR2 LQKENI. The CDR3 here is CASSPRANTGELFF. CDR3 coding DNA: TGTGCCAGCTCACCCCGGGCGAACACCGGGGAGCTGTTTTTT.

The chain joins TRBV13 to TRBJ2-7; TRBD1 matches 7 bases. This CDR3 region has 13 residues. V was clipped by 5 bases and J by 1 base; unmatched bases: 2. Per the germline V gene, CDR1 is PRHDT and CDR2 is FYEKMQ (reference sequence). The CDR3: CASSPDRSYEQYF. CDR3 nucleotide sequence: TGTGCCAGCAGCCCGGACAGGTCCTACGAGCAGTACTTC.

The chain links TRBV19 to TRBJ2-7, with no clear D. The germline V gene encodes CDR1 LNHDA and CDR2 SQIVND (reference sequence). V was trimmed by 1 base and J by 2 bases, leaving 9 bases between them. The CDR3 is 14 amino acids. The CDR3 loop reads CASSIAADAYEQYF. CDR3 nucleotide sequence: TGTGCCAGTAGTATAGCAGCCGATGCCTACGAGCAGTACTTC. Variable domain in full (rest from reference TRBV19 and TRBJ2-7): DGGITQSPKYLFRKEGQNVTLSCEQNLNHDAMYWYRQDPGQGLRLIYYSQIVNDFQKGDIAEGYSVSREKKESFPLTVTSAQKNPTAFYLCASSIAADAYEQYFGPGTRLTVT.

The chain recombines TRBV15 with TRBJ2-1; 14 nucleotides line up with TRBD2. Germline CDR1 LNHNV, CDR2 YYDKDF (reference sequence). Trimming removed 0 bases from V and 7 bases from J; junction bases left unmatched: 2. The CDR3 is 16 amino acids. The CDR3 loop is CATSREGTSGRNEQFF. Here the CDR3 DNA reads TGTGCCACCAGCAGAGAAGGGACTAGCGGGAGAAATGAGCAGTTCTTC.

The sample holds a few counts of this clone. The J gene is TRBJ2-7, the V gene TRBV2; TRBD2 agrees at 8 bases. The CDR3 length is 14 residues. Looked up from germline, CDR1 is SNHLY and CDR2 is FYNNEI. After removal of 6 bases from V and 3 bases from J, the junction contained 7 bases not matched to a gene. The DNA of the CDR3 is TGTGCCAGCAGGGTACTAGCGGAGGACTACGAGCAGTACTTC. Its protein product is CASRVLAEDYEQYF.

The chain employs TRBV28 and TRBJ2-1; D unclear. Trimming took off 5 bases at V and 2 bases at J, with 7 bases between the two ends. The CDR3 sequence is 13 residues long. CDR1 and CDR2 from the germline V gene are MDHEN and SYDVKM. The CDR3 DNA sequence: TGTGCCAGCAGTAGAGCAACCTACAATGAGCAGTTCTTC. This encodes CASSRATYNEQFF.

This chain joins TRBV25-1 and TRBJ1-1; D unresolved. The CDR3 is made up of 13 amino acids. Trimming removed 0 bases from V and 5 bases from J, with 7 bases in between. CDR1 MGHDK and CDR2 SYGVNS come from the germline V gene. The CDR3 DNA is TGTGCCAGCAGTGAATATATGGGTACTGAAGCTTTCTTT. Translation gives CASSEYMGTEAFF.

The chain uses TRBV5-4 and TRBJ2-5; D gene uncertain. The end of the DNA is better explained by TRBJ2-7, so the J call may be wrong. Germline CDR1 SGHNT, CDR2 YYREEE (reference sequence). CDR3 length: 13 residues. CDR3 DNA: TGTGCCAGCAGCTTGGCGGCTAACTACGAGCAGTACTTC. This gives the protein CASSLAANYEQYF.

The V gene is TRBV27, the J gene TRBJ2-1; TRBD1 agrees at 10 bases. J was trimmed by 8 bases and V by 10 bases; bases with no gene match: 11. CDR1 is MNHEY and CDR2 is SMNVEV in the germline V gene (reference sequence). The CDR3 consists of 14 residues. For the CDR3, the DNA is TGTGCCACCACACCCGGGACAGGGGTCCATGAGCAGTTCTTC. Translating gives CATTPGTGVHEQFF.

The chain carries TRBV9 and TRBJ2-3; 8 bases are a match to TRBD2. This CDR3 has 17 amino acids. V trimming: 0 bases; J trimming: 2 bases; junction bases outside the gene matches: 8. Germline V lookup: CDR1 SGDLS, CDR2 YYNGEE. CDR3 bases: TGTGCCAGCAGCGTAGGCCGGGGGGGGGAGTCCACAGATACGCAGTATTTT. Translated: CASSVGRGGESTDTQYF.

The J gene is TRBJ1-1, the V gene TRBV7-9; the D is unclear. CDR1 is SEHNR and CDR2 is FQNEAQ in the germline V gene (reference sequence). CDR3 length: 12 residues. The V and J ends lost 1 base and 4 bases respectively, with 4 bases between them. The CDR3 nucleotides read TGTGCCAGCAGCTTAGGGCCCACTGAAGCTTTCTTT. The encoded protein is CASSLGPTEAFF.

V and J are TRBV20-1 and TRBJ2-5, with a possible D match to TRBD2 (5 bases). Germline V lookup: CDR1 DFQATT, CDR2 SNEGSKA (reference sequence). This CDR3 has 11 residues. The ends were cut back, 3 bases at V and 7 bases at J, with 9 bases in the middle. The CDR3 DNA reads TGCAGTGCTAGCCTAGAGGGGACCCAGTACTTC. This sequence encodes CSASLEGTQYF.

V usage is TRBV27 and J usage is TRBJ1-1; D is ambiguous. Trimming took off 6 bases at V and 1 base at J, with 6 bases between the two ends. CDR1 MNHEY and CDR2 SMNVEV come from the germline V gene (reference sequence). CDR3 length: 12 residues. CDR3 nucleotides: TGTGCCAGCAGAGGTCCGAACACTGAAGCTTTCTTT. The encoded protein is CASRGPNTEAFF.

This chain links TRBV9 with TRBJ1-4; tentative D call: TRBD1 (5 bases). Germline V gene data show CDR1 as SGDLS and CDR2 as YYNGEE. This CDR3 spans 16 amino acids. Trimming stripped 0 bases from V and 4 bases from J, with 13 bases between. DNA for the CDR3: TGTGCCAGCAGCGTAGGAGGTGACAGATATAATGAAAAACTGTTTTTT. Its translation: CASSVGGDRYNEKLFF.

The gene calls are TRBV28 and TRBJ2-3, with 7 bases fitting TRBD1. The CDR3 is made up of 16 amino acids. Germline V gene lookup returns CDR1 MDHEN and CDR2 SYDVKM. Trimming cost V 1 base and J 2 bases; bases outside gene matches: 6. CDR3 nucleotides: TGTGCCAGCAGTTTATCCAGGGACAGCTTCACAGATACGCAGTATTTT. This translates into CASSLSRDSFTDTQYF.

V is TRBV20-1 and J is TRBJ2-1, with D unresolved. The V end lost 7 bases, the J end lost 4 bases, and 8 bases lay between the germline ends. Germline assignment: CDR1 DFQATT and CDR2 SNEGSKA (reference sequence). The CDR3 loop spans 11 amino acids. The CDR3 reads CSGVEYNEQFF. Written as DNA, the CDR3 is TGCAGTGGGGTCGAGTACAATGAGCAGTTCTTC.

This clone has more than one count but fewer than ten. The chain is built from TRBV27 and TRBJ1-1; D is uncertain. The CDR3 sequence is 12 residues long. Trimming left V 1 base short and J 7 bases short, with 7 bases between. The germline V gene encodes CDR1 MNHEY and CDR2 SMNVEV (reference sequence). The CDR3 sequence is CASSLLGGEAFF. The CDR3 DNA reads TGTGCCAGCAGTTTATTGGGTGGTGAAGCTTTCTTT.

The rearrangement links TRBV28 to TRBJ2-7; 7 nucleotides agree with TRBD2. The J segment lost 0 bases and the V segment lost 3 bases, leaving 11 bases of the junction unmatched. Germline V gives CDR1 MDHEN, CDR2 SYDVKM. The CDR3 contains 17 residues. In DNA form, the CDR3 reads TGTGCCAGCAGTTTGGATACTAGCGTCCGTAGCTCCTACGAGCAGTACTTC. This translates into CASSLDTSVRSSYEQYF.

This chain joins TRBV4-1 and TRBJ2-5; no clear D gene. Trimming stripped 0 bases from V and 5 bases from J, with 10 bases between. In germline, CDR1 is MGHRA, CDR2 YSYEKL. This CDR3 comprises 14 residues. The CDR3: CASSQELAAETQYF. The CDR3 coding sequence is TGCGCCAGCAGCCAAGAGTTGGCAGCGGAGACCCAGTACTTC.

The chain carries TRBV2 and TRBJ2-3, with D uncertain. The CDR3 spans 11 residues. The germline V gene has CDR1 SNHLY and CDR2 FYNNEI. Trimming cost V 4 bases and J 4 bases, with 3 bases left between them. The CDR3 region has the DNA TGTGCCAGCAGTGTTCCAGATACGCAGTATTTT. Its translation: CASSVPDTQYF.

V usage is TRBV27 and J usage is TRBJ1-2; no clear D gene. The CDR3 has 13 amino acids. Germline V gives CDR1 MNHEY, CDR2 SMNVEV (reference sequence). Trimming took off 3 bases at V and 6 bases at J, with 11 bases between the two ends. The chain's CDR3 is CASSFGPPNGYTF. The CDR3 coding sequence is TGTGCCAGCAGTTTCGGACCACCCAATGGCTACACCTTC.

This sequence joins TRBV5-1 and TRBJ2-6, with no clear D. Trimming left V 0 bases short and J 0 bases short, with 10 bases between. This CDR3 is 17 amino acids long. Germline values: CDR1 SGHRS, CDR2 YFSETQ. The CDR3 loop reads CASSLELVASGANVLTF. CDR3 coding DNA: TGCGCCAGCAGCTTGGAATTGGTGGCCTCTGGGGCCAACGTCCTGACTTTC.

The chain uses TRBV7-8 and TRBJ2-7, with unresolved D. Germline V gene data show CDR1 as SGHVS and CDR2 as FQNEAQ. Trimming pared 0 bases from V and 3 bases from J, leaving 3 bases between. This CDR3 has 12 residues. This chain's CDR3 is CASSLAFYEQYF. As DNA, the CDR3 is TGTGCCAGCAGCTTAGCATTCTACGAGCAGTACTTC.

V and J are TRBV6-5 and TRBJ2-1; TRBD1 aligns across 7 bases. The CDR3 consists of 14 residues. V gave up 1 base and J gave up 6 bases; unmatched junction bases: 3. Germline lookup yields CDR1 MNHEY and CDR2 SVGAGI. This CDR3 is CASSYWDRSNEQFF. The CDR3, as DNA: TGTGCCAGCAGTTACTGGGACAGATCCAATGAGCAGTTCTTC.

The CDR3 DNA is TGTGCCAGCAGTGAAATAGGGGCTCAGTGGGAGCAGTACTTC. Translating gives CASSEIGAQWEQYF. The chain joins TRBV25-1 to TRBJ2-7; D perhaps matches TRBD1 (5 bases). The V end was cut by 2 bases, the J end by 7 bases, with 15 bases between. Germline V CDR1 and CDR2: MGHDK, SYGVNS. The CDR3 contains 14 residues.

The CDR3 sequence is CASRHGGPVETQYF. The CDR3 nucleotides are TGTGCCAGCAGACACGGGGGGCCTGTTGAGACCCAGTACTTC. This sequence joins TRBV7-2 and TRBJ2-5; TRBD2 might be the D (7 bases). The CDR3 totals 14 residues. V lost 6 bases to trimming and J lost 5 bases, with 16 bases between them. The germline V gene has CDR1 SGHTA and CDR2 FQGNSA. The variable domain in full, with the rest retrieved from reference TRBV7-2 and TRBJ2-5, is GAGVSQSPSNKVTEKGKDVELRCDPISGHTALYWYRQSLGQGLEFLIYFQGNSAPDKSGLPSDRFSAERTGGSVSTLTIQRTQQEDSAVYLCASRHGGPVETQYFGPGTRLLVL.

The V gene is TRBV5-3, the J gene TRBJ1-2; D is ambiguous. TRBV5-3 is identified as an open reading frame with a role that is uncertain. The V gene lost 10 bases and the J gene lost 4 bases, with 23 bases spanning the gap. This CDR3 comprises 15 residues. This CDR3 reads CALGALTPPSYGYTF. The CDR3, as DNA: TGTGCCCTCGGTGCGTTGACGCCCCCCTCCTATGGCTACACCTTC.

The rearrangement joins TRBV4-2 to TRBJ2-7; unclear D gene. Looked up from germline, CDR1 is LGHNA and CDR2 is YNFKEQ. Trimming pared 0 bases from V and 6 bases from J, leaving 12 bases between. The CDR3 totals 14 residues. The CDR3 protein is CASSQDPSPAEQYF. The CDR3 DNA is TGTGCCAGCAGCCAAGATCCATCCCCGGCCGAGCAGTACTTC.

This clone was detected only once. V and J are TRBV6-6 and TRBJ2-5; 8 bases are a match to TRBD1. The J call may be faulty, since TRBJ2-7 better matches the DNA end. The CDR3 extends over 15 amino acids. The germline V gene encodes CDR1 MNHNY and CDR2 SVGAGI (reference sequence). The CDR3 region is CASSYRTGSLYEQYF. The CDR3 DNA reads TGTGCCAGCAGTTACCGGACAGGGTCCCTCTACGAGCAGTACTTC.

This chain links TRBV11-2 with TRBJ2-7; D gene ambiguous. Per the germline V gene, CDR1 is SGHAT and CDR2 is FQNNGV. Trimming pared 0 bases from V and 1 base from J, leaving 4 bases between. The CDR3 runs 13 residues. As DNA, the CDR3 is TGTGCCAGCAGCTTAGATTGGTCCTACGAGCAGTACTTC. Amino acid sequence: CASSLDWSYEQYF.

The genes are TRBV25-1 and TRBJ1-4; TRBD1 might be the D (6 bases). The length of the CDR3 is 14 residues. The V and J ends lost 2 bases and 7 bases respectively, with 11 bases between them. CDR1 is MGHDK, CDR2 SYGVNS, per germline. CDR3 protein: CASSETGSGEKLFF. Written as DNA, the CDR3 is TGTGCCAGCAGTGAAACAGGGTCGGGTGAAAAACTGTTTTTT.